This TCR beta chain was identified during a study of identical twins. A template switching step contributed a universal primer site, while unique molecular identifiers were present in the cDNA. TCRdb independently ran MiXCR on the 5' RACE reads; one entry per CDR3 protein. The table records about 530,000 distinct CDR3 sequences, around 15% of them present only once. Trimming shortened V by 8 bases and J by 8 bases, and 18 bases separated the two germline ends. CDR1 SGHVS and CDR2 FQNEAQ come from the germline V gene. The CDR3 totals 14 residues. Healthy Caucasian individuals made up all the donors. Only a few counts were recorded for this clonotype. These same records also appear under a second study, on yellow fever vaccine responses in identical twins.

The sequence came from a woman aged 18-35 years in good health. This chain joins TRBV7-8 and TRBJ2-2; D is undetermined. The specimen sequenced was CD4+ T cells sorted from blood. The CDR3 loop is CASGPDSLAGELFF. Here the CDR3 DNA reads TGTGCCAGCGGGCCGGATTCCCTCGCGGGGGAGCTGTTTTTT.